The 23 T cell receptor beta chains in this list originate from one sample, sequenced in a study of cytomegalovirus exposure and HLA in healthy donors. Data came from immunoSEQ multiplex PCR; TCRdb stores just in-frame clones and leaves some out. There are approximately 160,000 clones in the sample; around four fifths occur only once, and around 2.4% lies in the top ten. Source material: PBMCs. The receptor source for this set is a man aged 30 to 39 in good health and CMV-seropositive.

Note on this clone: One end of the junction varies from germline; a read error may be responsible. The genes are TRBV7-7 and TRBJ2-7; TRBD2 might be the D (6 bases). This CDR3 is 14 amino acids long. Germline assignment: CDR1 SSHAT and CDR2 FNYEAQ (reference sequence). CDR3 sequence reads: CASSRGTDPYEQYF. CDR3 nucleotide sequence: TGTGCTAGCAGCCGCGGGACGGATCCCTACGAGCAGTACTTC.

The rearrangement links TRBV7-8 to TRBJ2-3, with 8 bases identical to TRBD2. The V gene's germline CDR1 is SGHVS and CDR2 FQNEAQ. V was pared by 5 bases and J by 7 bases, with 11 bases of the junction left unmatched. This CDR3 region has 15 residues. The CDR3 reads CASSAGGRSGNTQYF. For the CDR3, the DNA is TGTGCCAGCAGCGCGGGGGGCCGCAGCGGAAATACGCAGTATTTT.

The chain employs TRBV4-1 and TRBJ1-2; D unresolved. Deletions cut 0 bases from V and 4 bases from J, with 12 bases between. Germline-derived CDR1 and CDR2 are MGHRA and YSYEKL. This CDR3 has 15 amino acids. The CDR3 DNA is TGCGCCAGCAGCCAAGATCGGGCGGGCATCTATGGCTACACCTTC. It encodes CASSQDRAGIYGYTF.

The chain recombines TRBV19 with TRBJ2-3; 12 bases line up with TRBD2. Germline trimming cut 9 bases from V and 3 bases from J; bases unmatched to any gene: 16. The CDR3 runs 18 residues. CDR1 and CDR2 from the germline V gene are LNHDA and SQIVND (reference sequence). The CDR3 nucleotides read TGTGCCAGCGCCTTCTCGCTAGCGGGGGGGCCAAGAACAGATACGCAGTATTTT. It yields the protein CASAFSLAGGPRTDTQYF.

This chain joins TRBV11-2 and TRBJ2-1, with D possibly TRBD1 on 7 matching bases. The CDR3 covers 14 residues. Looked up from germline, CDR1 is SGHAT and CDR2 is FQNNGV. V lost 3 bases to trimming and J lost 8 bases, with 14 bases between them. In DNA, the CDR3 is TGTGCCAGCAGCTTGGAGGGGGCCGGGGATGAGCAGTTCTTC. Its protein product is CASSLEGAGDEQFF.

The rearrangement joins TRBV27 to TRBJ1-5; no reliable D call. The V gene lost 6 bases and the J gene lost 9 bases, with 15 bases spanning the gap. The CDR3 spans 13 residues. Germline V gene lookup returns CDR1 MNHEY and CDR2 SMNVEV (reference sequence). The CDR3 region is CASSSGSAGPQHF. Written as DNA, the CDR3 is TGTGCCAGCAGCAGTGGGTCGGCGGGGCCCCAGCATTTT.

The chain employs TRBV10-1 and TRBJ1-3; a weak D match, TRBD1 (5 bases). Trimming took 3 bases from V and 0 from J, leaving 12 bases between them. CDR1 and CDR2 from the germline V gene are WNHNN and SYGVQD (reference sequence). This CDR3 region has 16 residues. This chain's CDR3 is CASSDSDRPSGNTIYF. The CDR3 DNA follows: TGCGCCAGCAGTGACTCAGACAGACCCTCTGGAAACACCATATATTTT.

The DNA for the CDR3 is TGTGCCAGCTCACCGTCCCGGGACACGGAGCAGTACTTC. Residues: CASSPSRDTEQYF. The chain carries TRBV18 and TRBJ2-7; D possibly corresponds to TRBD1 (6 bases). Germline V gene sequence: CDR1 KGHSH, CDR2 LQKENI. V dropped 3 bases and J dropped 7 bases, with 13 bases sitting between them. The CDR3 is made up of 13 amino acids.

The chain links TRBV9 to TRBJ2-7; D possibly corresponds to TRBD1 (5 bases). Germline assignment: CDR1 SGDLS and CDR2 YYNGEE. The CDR3 length is 13 residues. V shed 0 bases and J shed 3 bases, with 7 bases lying between them. The DNA of the CDR3 is TGTGCCAGCAGCGTAGATGGACACTACGAGCAGTACTTC. This encodes CASSVDGHYEQYF. Filled out from reference TRBV9 and TRBJ2-7, the complete variable domain reads DSGVTQTPKHLITATGQRVTLRCSPRSGDLSVYWYQQSLDQGLQFLIQYYNGEERAKGNILERFSAQQFPDLHSELNLSSLELGDSALYFCASSVDGHYEQYFGPGTRLTVT.

In DNA, the CDR3 is TGTGCCACCAGCGGCCGGACAGGGTACAATGAGCAGTTCTTC. Amino acids: CATSGRTGYNEQFF. The V gene is TRBV15, the J gene TRBJ2-1, with TRBD1 matching 8 bases. CDR1 and CDR2 from the germline V gene are LNHNV and YYDKDF (reference sequence). The CDR3 totals 14 residues. V lost 5 bases and J lost 4; bases outside the gene matches: 4.

The rearrangement joins TRBV6-1 to TRBJ1-2; D uncertain. Germline V gene sequence: CDR1 MNHNS, CDR2 SASEGT. The length of the CDR3 is 13 residues. V shed 8 bases and J shed 2 bases, with 12 bases lying between them. DNA for the CDR3: TGTGCCAGCCTTTCCGGCGGAAACTATGGCTACACCTTC. Residues: CASLSGGNYGYTF.

CDR3 DNA: TGTGCCAGTACCTGGGGGCTTGTTAGCTACGAGCAGTACTTC. Translating gives CASTWGLVSYEQYF. The chain couples TRBV6-5 to TRBJ2-7, with a possible D match to TRBD1 (6 bases). CDR1 is MNHEY and CDR2 is SVGAGI in the germline V gene. V gave up 9 bases and J gave up 3 bases, with 18 bases separating them. This CDR3 has 14 amino acids.

This chain joins TRBV9 and TRBJ2-7; TRBD1 aligns across 8 bases. Trimming at V came to 3 bases and at J to 3 bases, leaving 8 bases not matched to a gene. This CDR3 comprises 15 residues. Per germline, CDR1 SGDLS and CDR2 YYNGEE. The CDR3: CASSASGGTLYEQYF. CDR3 DNA sequence: TGTGCCAGCAGCGCCTCAGGGGGCACCCTCTACGAGCAGTACTTC.

This clone appeared a few times. The chain carries TRBV2 and TRBJ2-7; D gene uncertain. V lost 6 bases and J lost 3, with 6 bases in between. The germline CDR1 and CDR2 sequences are SNHLY and FYNNEI. The CDR3 is 11 residues long. The CDR3 sequence is CASSYDYEQYF. The CDR3 DNA sequence: TGTGCCAGCAGCTACGACTACGAGCAGTACTTC.

This chain uses TRBV6-5 with TRBJ1-5, with D possibly matching TRBD1 (6 bases). Per the germline V gene, CDR1 is MNHEY and CDR2 is SVGAGI. V shed 6 bases and J shed 10 bases, with 19 bases lying between them. The CDR3 totals 14 residues. The CDR3 sequence: CASSVGQGARPQHF. CDR3 bases: TGTGCCAGCAGCGTGGGACAAGGGGCACGTCCCCAGCATTTT.

The chain couples TRBV7-3 to TRBJ1-1; D unresolved. Germline V gene lookup returns CDR1 SGHTA and CDR2 FQGTGA. This CDR3 comprises 13 residues. V was shortened by 5 bases and J by 1 base, with 8 bases between the two germline ends. This CDR3 reads CASSPTPNTEAFF. CDR3 nucleotide sequence: TGTGCCAGCAGCCCTACCCCGAACACTGAAGCTTTCTTT. The full variable domain, in which reference TRBV7-3 and TRBJ1-1 provide the parts outside the CDR3, is GAGVSQTPSNKVTEKGKYVELRCDPISGHTALYWYRQSLGQGPEFLIYFQGTGAADDSGLPNDRFFAVRPEGSVSTLKIQRTERGDSAVYLCASSPTPNTEAFFGQGTRLTVV.

The CDR3 here is CASSSLSGTVTGELFF. CDR3 coding DNA: TGTGCCAGCAGCTCCCTTTCCGGGACAGTCACCGGGGAGCTGTTTTTT. V usage is TRBV7-6 and J usage is TRBJ2-2, with 7 nucleotides matching TRBD1. The CDR3 sequence is 16 residues long. Trimming cost V 4 bases and J 4 bases; bases outside gene matches: 9. Germline V gives CDR1 SGHVS, CDR2 FNYEAQ.

The V and J genes are TRBV10-3 and TRBJ1-2; D gene unclear. The CDR3 length is 15 residues. In germline, CDR1 is ENHRY, CDR2 SYGVKD. V lost 3 bases and J lost 0, with 11 bases in between. Here the CDR3 DNA reads TGTGCCATCAGTGAAGGTCCGAGGGCTAACTATGGCTACACCTTC. It specifies CAISEGPRANYGYTF.

The chain uses TRBV4-3 and TRBJ2-3; 10 bases line up with TRBD2. Losses at the gene ends were 3 bases for V and 6 bases for J; bases not matched to a gene: 3. This CDR3 spans 14 amino acids. Germline CDR1 and CDR2: LGHNA and YSLEER. This CDR3 reads CASSQASGGDTQYF. The CDR3 DNA sequence: TGCGCCAGCAGCCAGGCTAGCGGGGGTGATACGCAGTATTTT.

The chain employs TRBV5-4 and TRBJ1-5; a weak D match, TRBD1 (5 bases). The CDR3 is 14 amino acids. Between the trimmed V and J ends, which lost 3 bases and 3 bases, there was a span of 10 bases. Germline V gene lookup returns CDR1 SGHNT and CDR2 YYREEE (reference sequence). Here the CDR3 reads CASSSWGLNQPQHF. The CDR3 bases are TGTGCCAGCAGCTCCTGGGGACTCAATCAGCCCCAGCATTTT. The entire variable domain, with the rest obtained from reference TRBV5-4 and TRBJ1-5, is as follows: ETGVTQSPTHLIKTRGQQVTLRCSSQSGHNTVSWYQQALGQGPQFIFQYYREEENGRGNFPPRFSGLQFPNYSSELNVNALELDDSALYLCASSSWGLNQPQHFGDGTRLSIL.

The chain recombines TRBV7-2 with TRBJ2-3; 7 positions agree with TRBD2. CDR3 length: 15 amino acids. The V gene end was trimmed by 7 bases and the J gene end by 1 base; junction bases not matched to a gene: 8. The germline V gene encodes CDR1 SGHTA and CDR2 FQGNSA. This chain's CDR3 is CASNRRGDGTDTQYF. DNA for the CDR3: TGTGCCAGCAACCGACGGGGGGATGGCACAGATACGCAGTATTTT.

This CDR3 reads CASSDGRTNEQFF. The CDR3 DNA follows: TGTGCCAGCAGTGACGGTAGAACCAATGAGCAGTTCTTC. V is TRBV6-4 and J is TRBJ2-1; D unresolved. Germline V lookup: CDR1 MRHNA, CDR2 SNTAGT. The CDR3 is 13 amino acids. The V end lost 2 bases, the J end lost 6 bases, and 8 bases lay between the germline ends.

The chain joins TRBV7-9 to TRBJ2-7; 12 bases map to TRBD2. After removal of 5 bases from V and 0 bases from J, the junction contained 8 bases not matched to a gene. The germline gives CDR1 SEHNR, CDR2 FQNEAQ (reference sequence). The CDR3 covers 17 residues. The CDR3 sequence is CASSPPRLAGASYEQYF. As DNA, the CDR3 is TGTGCCAGCAGCCCTCCTAGACTAGCGGGGGCCTCCTACGAGCAGTACTTC.